Given below is one T cell receptor (beta chain) in context. Sequenced by immunoSEQ multiplex PCR; TCRdb stores in-frame clones only, minus some. The table has around 2.1 million clones, roughly 91% seen once; the top ten hold over 1.5%. Germline CDR1 reads MDHEN; CDR2 reads SYDVKM. V lost 2 bases and J 6 bases, leaving 20 bases between the germline ends. The CDR3 loop spans 16 amino acids. Naive CD8 cells lacked CD45RO and underwent positive selection for CCR7, leaving out terminally differentiated effector memory CD45RA+ cells. This record comes from a study of shared clonotypes between healthy human individuals.

The chain combines TRBV28 with TRBJ2-7; a possible D gene is TRBD2 (6 bases). The sequencing input was naive CD8+ T cells from PBMCs. This receptor was identified in a man aged 18-30 years in good health. Some clones in this sample may be carry-over from other donors' samples. CDR3 amino acids: CASSLAPSGLRAEQYF. For the CDR3, the DNA is TGTGCCAGCAGTTTAGCCCCCTCGGGACTCCGCGCCGAGCAGTACTTC.